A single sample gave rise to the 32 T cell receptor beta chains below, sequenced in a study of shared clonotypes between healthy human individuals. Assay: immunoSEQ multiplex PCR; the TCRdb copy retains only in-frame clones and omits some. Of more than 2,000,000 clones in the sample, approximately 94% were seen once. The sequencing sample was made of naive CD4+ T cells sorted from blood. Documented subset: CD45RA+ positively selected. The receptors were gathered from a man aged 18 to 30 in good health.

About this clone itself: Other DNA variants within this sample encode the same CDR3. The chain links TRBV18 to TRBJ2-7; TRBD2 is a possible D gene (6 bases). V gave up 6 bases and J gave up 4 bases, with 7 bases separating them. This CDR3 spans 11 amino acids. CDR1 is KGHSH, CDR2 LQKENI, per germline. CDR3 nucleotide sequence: TGTGCCAGCTCGGGGGGTTACGAGCAGTACTTC. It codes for CASSGGYEQYF.

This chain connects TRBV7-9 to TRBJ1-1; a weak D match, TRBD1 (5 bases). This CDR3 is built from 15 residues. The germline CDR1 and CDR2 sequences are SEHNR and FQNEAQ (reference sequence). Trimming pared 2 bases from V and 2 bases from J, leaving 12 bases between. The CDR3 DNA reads TGTGCCAGCAGCTTACTCCAGGGATATAACACTGAAGCTTTCTTT. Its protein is CASSLLQGYNTEAFF. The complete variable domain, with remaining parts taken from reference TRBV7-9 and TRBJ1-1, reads DTGVSQNPRHKITKRGQNVTFRCDPISEHNRLYWYRQTLGQGPEFLTYFQNEAQLEKSRLLSDRFSAERPKGSFSTLEIQRTEQGDSAMYLCASSLLQGYNTEAFFGQGTRLTVV.

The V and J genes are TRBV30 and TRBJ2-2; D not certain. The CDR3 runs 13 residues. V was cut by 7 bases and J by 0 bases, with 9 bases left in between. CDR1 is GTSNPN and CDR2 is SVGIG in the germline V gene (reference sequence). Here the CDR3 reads CASRLANTGELFF. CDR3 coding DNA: TGTGCCTCCCGCCTCGCGAACACCGGGGAGCTGTTTTTT.

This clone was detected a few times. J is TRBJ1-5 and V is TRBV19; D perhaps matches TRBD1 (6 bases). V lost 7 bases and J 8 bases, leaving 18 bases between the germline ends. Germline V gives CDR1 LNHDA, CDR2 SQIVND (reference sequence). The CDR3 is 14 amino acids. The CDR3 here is CASNSDRISKPQHF. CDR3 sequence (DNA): TGTGCCAGTAACTCCGACAGGATCAGCAAGCCCCAGCATTTT.

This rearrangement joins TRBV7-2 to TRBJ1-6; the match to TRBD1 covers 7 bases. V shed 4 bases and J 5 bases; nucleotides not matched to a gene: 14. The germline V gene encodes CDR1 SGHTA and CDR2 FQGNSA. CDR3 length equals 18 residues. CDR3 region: CASSYITLTGANNSPLHF. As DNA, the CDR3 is TGTGCCAGCAGCTATATAACCTTAACAGGGGCCAATAATTCACCCCTCCACTTT.

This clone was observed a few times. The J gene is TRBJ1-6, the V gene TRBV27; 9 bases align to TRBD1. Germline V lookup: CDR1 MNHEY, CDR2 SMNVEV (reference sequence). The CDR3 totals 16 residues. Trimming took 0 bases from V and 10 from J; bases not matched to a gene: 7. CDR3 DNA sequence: TGTGCCAGCAGTTTATCGTCGGACAGGGGTTTCTCACCCCTCCACTTT. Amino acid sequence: CASSLSSDRGFSPLHF.

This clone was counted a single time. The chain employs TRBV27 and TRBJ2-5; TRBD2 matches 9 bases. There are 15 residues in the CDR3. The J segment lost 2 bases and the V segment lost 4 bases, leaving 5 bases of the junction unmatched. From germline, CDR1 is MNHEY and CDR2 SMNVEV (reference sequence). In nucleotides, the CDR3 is TGTGCCAGCAGTTGGGCGGGGGGGTTGCAAGAGACCCAGTACTTC. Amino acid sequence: CASSWAGGLQETQYF.

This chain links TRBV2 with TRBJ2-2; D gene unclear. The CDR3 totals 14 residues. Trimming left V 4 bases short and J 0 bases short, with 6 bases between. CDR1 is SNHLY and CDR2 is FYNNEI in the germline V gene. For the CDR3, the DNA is TGTGCCAGCAGTGCAAGCGCGAACACCGGGGAGCTGTTTTTT. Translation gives CASSASANTGELFF.

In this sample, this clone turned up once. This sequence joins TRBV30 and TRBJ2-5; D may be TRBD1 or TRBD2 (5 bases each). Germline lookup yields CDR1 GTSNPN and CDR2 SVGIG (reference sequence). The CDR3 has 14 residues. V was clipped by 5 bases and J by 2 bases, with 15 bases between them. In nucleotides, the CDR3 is TGTGCCTGGGGGCCGTGGGGCGGGCAAGAGACCCAGTACTTC. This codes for CAWGPWGGQETQYF.

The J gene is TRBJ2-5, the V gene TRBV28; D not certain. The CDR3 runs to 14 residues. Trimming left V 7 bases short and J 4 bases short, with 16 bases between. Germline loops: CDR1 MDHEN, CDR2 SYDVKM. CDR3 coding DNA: TGTGCCAGCAAAGACCCAACGGTGTCAGAGACCCAGTACTTC. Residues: CASKDPTVSETQYF.

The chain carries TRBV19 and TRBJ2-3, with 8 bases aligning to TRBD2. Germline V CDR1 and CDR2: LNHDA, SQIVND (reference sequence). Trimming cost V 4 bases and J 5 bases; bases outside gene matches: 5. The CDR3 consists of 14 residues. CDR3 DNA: TGTGCCAGTAGTAGCGGGAGGAGCGTAGATACGCAGTATTTT. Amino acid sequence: CASSSGRSVDTQYF. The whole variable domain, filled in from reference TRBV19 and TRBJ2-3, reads DGGITQSPKYLFRKEGQNVTLSCEQNLNHDAMYWYRQDPGQGLRLIYYSQIVNDFQKGDIAEGYSVSREKKESFPLTVTSAQKNPTAFYLCASSSGRSVDTQYFGPGTRLTVL.

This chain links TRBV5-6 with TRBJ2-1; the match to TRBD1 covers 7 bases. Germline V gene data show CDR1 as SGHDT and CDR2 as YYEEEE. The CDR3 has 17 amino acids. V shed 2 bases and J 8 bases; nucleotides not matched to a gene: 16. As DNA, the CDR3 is TGTGCCAGCAGCTTTTCGGTTGACAGGGCGGGTCTATATGAGCAGTTCTTC. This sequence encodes CASSFSVDRAGLYEQFF.

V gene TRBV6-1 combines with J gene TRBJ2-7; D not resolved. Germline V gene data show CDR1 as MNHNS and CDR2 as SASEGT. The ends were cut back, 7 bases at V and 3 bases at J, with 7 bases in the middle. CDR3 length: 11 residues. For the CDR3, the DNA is TGTGCCAGCAATTCGGTCTACGAGCAGTACTTC. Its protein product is CASNSVYEQYF.

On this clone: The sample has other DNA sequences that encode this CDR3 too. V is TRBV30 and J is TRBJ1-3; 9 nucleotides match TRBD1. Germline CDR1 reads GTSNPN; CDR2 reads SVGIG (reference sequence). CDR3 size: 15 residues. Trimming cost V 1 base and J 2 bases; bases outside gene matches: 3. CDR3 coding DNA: TGTGCCTGGAGTGCTCGACAGGGGGCTGGAAACACCATATATTTT. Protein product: CAWSARQGAGNTIYF.

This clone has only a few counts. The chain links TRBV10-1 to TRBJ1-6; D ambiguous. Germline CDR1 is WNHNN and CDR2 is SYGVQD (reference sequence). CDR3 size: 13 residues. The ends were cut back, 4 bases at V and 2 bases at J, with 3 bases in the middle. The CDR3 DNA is TGCGCCAGCAGTGGGACCTATAATTCACCCCTCCACTTT. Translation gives CASSGTYNSPLHF.

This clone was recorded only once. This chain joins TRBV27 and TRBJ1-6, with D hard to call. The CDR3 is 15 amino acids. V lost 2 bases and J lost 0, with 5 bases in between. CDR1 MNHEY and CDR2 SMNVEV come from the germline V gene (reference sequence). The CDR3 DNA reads TGTGCCAGCAGTTTAGTTAGCTCCTATAATTCACCCCTCCACTTT. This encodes CASSLVSSYNSPLHF.

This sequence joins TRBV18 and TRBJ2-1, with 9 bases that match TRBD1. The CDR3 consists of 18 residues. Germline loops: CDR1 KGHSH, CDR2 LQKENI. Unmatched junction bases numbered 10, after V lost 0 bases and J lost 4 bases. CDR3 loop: CASSPPGQGGLRYNEQFF. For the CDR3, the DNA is TGTGCCAGCTCACCACCGGGACAGGGCGGTTTACGTTACAATGAGCAGTTCTTC.

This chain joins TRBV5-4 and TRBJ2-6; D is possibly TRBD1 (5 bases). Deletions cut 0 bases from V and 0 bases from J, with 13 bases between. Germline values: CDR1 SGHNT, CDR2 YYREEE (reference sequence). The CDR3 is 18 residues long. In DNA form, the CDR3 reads TGTGCCAGCAGCTTGGGGGGCAGGGCTAGCTCTGGGGCCAACGTCCTGACTTTC. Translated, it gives CASSLGGRASSGANVLTF.

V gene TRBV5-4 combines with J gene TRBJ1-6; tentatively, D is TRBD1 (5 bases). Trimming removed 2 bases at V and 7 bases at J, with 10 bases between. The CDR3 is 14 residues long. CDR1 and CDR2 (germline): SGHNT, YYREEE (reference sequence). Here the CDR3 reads CASSFEGRNSPLHF. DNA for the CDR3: TGTGCCAGCAGCTTTGAGGGACGAAATTCACCCCTCCACTTT.

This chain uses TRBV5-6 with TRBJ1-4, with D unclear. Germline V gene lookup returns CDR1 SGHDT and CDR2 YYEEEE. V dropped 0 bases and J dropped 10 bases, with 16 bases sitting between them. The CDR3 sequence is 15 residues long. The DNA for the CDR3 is TGTGCCAGCAGCTTGGTAGGTGATTCTACCGGAAAACTGTTTTTT. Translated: CASSLVGDSTGKLFF.

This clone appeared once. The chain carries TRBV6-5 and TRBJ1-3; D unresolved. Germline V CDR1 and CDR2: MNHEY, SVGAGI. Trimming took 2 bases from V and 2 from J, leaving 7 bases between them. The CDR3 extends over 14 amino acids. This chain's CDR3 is CASSYRNPGNTIYF. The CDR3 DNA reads TGTGCCAGCAGTTACCGGAACCCTGGAAACACCATATATTTT.

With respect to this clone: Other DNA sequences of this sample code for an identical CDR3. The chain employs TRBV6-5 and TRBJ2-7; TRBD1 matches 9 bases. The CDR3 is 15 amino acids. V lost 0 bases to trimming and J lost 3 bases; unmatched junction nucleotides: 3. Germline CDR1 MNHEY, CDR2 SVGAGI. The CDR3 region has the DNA TGTGCCAGCAGTTACTCGACGGGACAGGGCTACGAGCAGTACTTC. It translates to CASSYSTGQGYEQYF.

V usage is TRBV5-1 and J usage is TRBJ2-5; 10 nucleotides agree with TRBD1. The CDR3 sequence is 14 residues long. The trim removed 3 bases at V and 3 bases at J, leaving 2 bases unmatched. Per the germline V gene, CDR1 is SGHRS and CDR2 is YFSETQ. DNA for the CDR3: TGCGCCAGCAGCTGGGGGACAGGGGAAGAGACCCAGTACTTC. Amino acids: CASSWGTGEETQYF.

In nucleotides, the CDR3 is TGTGCCTGGAGTAATCTAGCGGGGGGAACACAGTTCTTC. It specifies CAWSNLAGGTQFF. This chain links TRBV30 with TRBJ2-1, with 11 bases lining up with TRBD2. The V and J ends lost 2 bases and 13 bases, in that order; junction bases with no gene match: 7. The CDR3 extends over 13 amino acids. Germline CDR1 GTSNPN, CDR2 SVGIG (reference sequence).

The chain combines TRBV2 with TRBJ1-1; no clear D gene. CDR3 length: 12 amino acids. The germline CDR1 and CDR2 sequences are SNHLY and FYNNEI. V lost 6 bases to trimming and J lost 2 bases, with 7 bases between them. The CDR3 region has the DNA TGTGCCAGCAGGGTCAGAAACACTGAAGCTTTCTTT. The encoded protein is CASRVRNTEAFF. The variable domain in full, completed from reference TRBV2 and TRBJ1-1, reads EPEVTQTPSHQVTQMGQEVILRCVPISNHLYFYWYRQILGQKVEFLVSFYNNEISEKSEIFDDQFSVERPDGSNFTLKIRSTKLEDSAMYFCASRVRNTEAFFGQGTRLTVV.

This chain's CDR3 is CASSNGGSRAFF. The CDR3 coding sequence is TGTGCCAGCAGCAACGGGGGGAGTCGAGCTTTCTTT. The V and J genes are TRBV21-1 and TRBJ1-1. TRBV21-1 is marked as a pseudogene. This CDR3 contains 12 residues.

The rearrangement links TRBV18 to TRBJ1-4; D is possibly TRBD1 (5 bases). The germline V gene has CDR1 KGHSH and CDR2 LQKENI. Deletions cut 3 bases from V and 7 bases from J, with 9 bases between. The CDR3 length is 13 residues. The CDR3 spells CASSPSQAEKLFF. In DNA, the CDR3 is TGTGCCAGCTCACCGTCACAGGCTGAAAAACTGTTTTTT. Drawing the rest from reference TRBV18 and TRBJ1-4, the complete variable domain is NAGVMQNPRHLVRRRGQEARLRCSPMKGHSHVYWYRQLPEEGLKFMVYLQKENIIDESGMPKERFSAEFPKEGPSILRIQQVVRGDSAAYFCASSPSQAEKLFFGSGTQLSVL.

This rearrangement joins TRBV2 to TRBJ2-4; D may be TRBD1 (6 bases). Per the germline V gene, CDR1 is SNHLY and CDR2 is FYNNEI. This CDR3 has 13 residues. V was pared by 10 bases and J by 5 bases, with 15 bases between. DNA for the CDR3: TGTGCCACTAGCCGGGACACCCAAAACATTCAGTACTTC. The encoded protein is CATSRDTQNIQYF. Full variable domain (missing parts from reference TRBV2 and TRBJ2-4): EPEVTQTPSHQVTQMGQEVILRCVPISNHLYFYWYRQILGQKVEFLVSFYNNEISEKSEIFDDQFSVERPDGSNFTLKIRSTKLEDSAMYFCATSRDTQNIQYFGAGTRLSVL.

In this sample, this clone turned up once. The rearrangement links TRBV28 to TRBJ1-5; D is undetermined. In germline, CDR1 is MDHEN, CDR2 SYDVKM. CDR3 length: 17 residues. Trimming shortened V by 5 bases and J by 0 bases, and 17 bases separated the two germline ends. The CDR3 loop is CASSPLPTSLSNQPQHF. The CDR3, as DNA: TGTGCCAGCAGTCCACTCCCTACAAGTCTTAGCAATCAGCCCCAGCATTTT.

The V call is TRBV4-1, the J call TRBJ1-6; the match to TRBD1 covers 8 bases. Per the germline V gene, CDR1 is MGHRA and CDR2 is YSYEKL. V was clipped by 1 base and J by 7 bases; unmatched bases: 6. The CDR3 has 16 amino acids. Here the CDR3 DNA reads TGCGCCAGCAGCCAAGTCCTGGACAGGGCCAATTCACCCCTCCACTTT. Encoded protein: CASSQVLDRANSPLHF.

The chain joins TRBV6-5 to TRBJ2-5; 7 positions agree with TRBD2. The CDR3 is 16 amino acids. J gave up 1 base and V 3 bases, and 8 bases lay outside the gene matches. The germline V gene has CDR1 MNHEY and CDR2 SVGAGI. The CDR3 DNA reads TGTGCCAGCAGTTATAGCCTAGCGGAATCCCAAGAGACCCAGTACTTC. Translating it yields CASSYSLAESQETQYF.

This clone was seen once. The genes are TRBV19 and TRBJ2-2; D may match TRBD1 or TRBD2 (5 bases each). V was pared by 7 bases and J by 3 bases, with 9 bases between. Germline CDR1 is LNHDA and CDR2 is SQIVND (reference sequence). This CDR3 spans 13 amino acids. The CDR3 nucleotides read TGTGCCAGTAACGAGGGGCACACCGGGGAGCTGTTTTTT. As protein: CASNEGHTGELFF. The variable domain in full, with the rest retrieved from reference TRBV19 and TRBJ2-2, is DGGITQSPKYLFRKEGQNVTLSCEQNLNHDAMYWYRQDPGQGLRLIYYSQIVNDFQKGDIAEGYSVSREKKESFPLTVTSAQKNPTAFYLCASNEGHTGELFFGEGSRLTVL.